This entry lists 4 T cell receptor beta chains sequenced from one sample in a study of shared clonotypes between healthy human individuals (TCRdb year 2020). Receptors were amplified or captured by the immunoSEQ multiplex PCR assay. The table comes from immuneACCESS by way of TCRdb, which keeps in-frame sequences with V and J called. Part of the clones is missing from these tables; in studies checked, under half for an unresolved V gene and the rest for unknown reasons. This sample holds around 500,000 clones; roughly 77% were observed only once. The ten largest clones take up over 10% of the sample. Input material: PBMCs. These receptors came from a middle-aged woman in good health. Some clones in this sample may be carry-over from other donors' samples.

This clone was seen only a few times. This chain joins TRBV5-1 and TRBJ2-7, with D tentatively TRBD2 (5 bases). Per germline, CDR1 SGHRS and CDR2 YFSETQ. The CDR3 is 16 residues long. Trimming took 4 bases from V and 4 from J, leaving 21 bases between them. Written as DNA, the CDR3 is TGCGCCAGCAGCGTTCTAGCCGGACCTGCGAGATACGAGCAGTACTTC. This translates into CASSVLAGPARYEQYF.

V and J are TRBV7-3 and TRBJ1-2, with TRBD1 identical over 8 bases. The V gene's germline CDR1 is SGHTA and CDR2 FQGTGA. The CDR3 is 14 amino acids. J was trimmed by 4 bases and V by 3 bases; bases with no gene match: 4. Written as DNA, the CDR3 is TGTGCCAGCAGCTTGGGACAGGTACCCTATGGCTACACCTTC. It codes for CASSLGQVPYGYTF.

The J gene is TRBJ2-2, the V gene TRBV6-6, with D possibly matching TRBD1 (6 bases). The CDR3 is made up of 12 amino acids. Trimming cost V 7 bases and J 7 bases, with 10 bases left between them. CDR1 and CDR2 from the germline V gene are MNHNY and SVGAGI (reference sequence). CDR3 sequence: CASNQGFGELFF. The CDR3 DNA is TGTGCCAGCAACCAGGGGTTCGGGGAGCTGTTTTTT.

The V and J genes are TRBV30 and TRBJ1-2; the match to TRBD1 covers 9 bases. Germline V gene lookup returns CDR1 GTSNPN and CDR2 SVGIG (reference sequence). This CDR3 region has 14 residues. J lost 8 bases, V lost 1 base, and 8 bases had no gene match. CDR3 bases: TGTGCCTGGAGTGGGACAGGGGACTACGGAGGCTACACCTTC. Amino acid sequence: CAWSGTGDYGGYTF.